The present T cell receptor (beta chain) was sequenced within a study of T cells in Graves' hyperthyroidism and ophthalmopathy. This clonotype was observed at least ten times. Amplified regions were TCR beta CDR3 sequences from RNA transcripts. A first-round RT-PCR of the TCR CDR3 used the HTBI primer set. TCRdb re-called the multiplex PCR reads with MiXCR, one entry per CDR3 protein. The sample includes fewer than 650,000 distinct CDR3 sequences, 14% of them seen just once. The TCR originated in a woman aged 40 to 49 with Graves' hyperthyroidism. The sequencing input was blood.

Here the CDR3 reads CSVGVGRETQYF. In DNA form, the CDR3 reads TGCAGCGTTGGTGTCGGGAGGGAGACCCAGTACTTC. This rearrangement joins TRBV29-1 to TRBJ2-5, with TRBD2 matching over 7 bases. Looked up from germline, CDR1 is SQVTM and CDR2 is ANQGSEA. V lost 4 bases and J lost 5; bases outside the gene matches: 4. This CDR3 is 12 amino acids long.